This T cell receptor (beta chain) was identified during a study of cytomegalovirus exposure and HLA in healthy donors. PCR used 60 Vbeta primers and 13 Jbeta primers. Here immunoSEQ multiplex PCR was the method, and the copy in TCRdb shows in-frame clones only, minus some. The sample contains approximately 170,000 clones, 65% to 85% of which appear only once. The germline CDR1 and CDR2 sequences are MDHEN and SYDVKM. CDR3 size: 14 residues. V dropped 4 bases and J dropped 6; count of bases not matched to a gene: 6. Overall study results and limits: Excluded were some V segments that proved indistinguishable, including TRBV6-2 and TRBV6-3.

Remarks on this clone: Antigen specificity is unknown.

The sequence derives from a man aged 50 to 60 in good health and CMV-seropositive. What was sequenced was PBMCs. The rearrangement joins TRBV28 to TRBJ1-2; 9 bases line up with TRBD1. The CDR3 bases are TGTGCCAGCAGTTCGGGACAGGGTCGCAATGGCTACACCTTC. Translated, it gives CASSSGQGRNGYTF.